This T cell receptor (beta chain) is drawn from a study of blood T cell repertoires in COVID-19 (dated by TCRdb to the early 2020s). About the full investigation: Samples from collaborators originated in the United States, Italy and Spain and spanned both the acute and convalescent phases of COVID-19. The repertoires were released in a freely available public database intended as a resource for research on the immune response to SARS-CoV-2. Nearly every sample came with metadata listing a de-identified subject ID, COVID-19 status, age in years and sex. Where HLA class I and class II types were available, the types were taken from metadata supplied by the sample provider, not from assay-based typing. The material from the prospective study consisted of cDNA or gDNA derived from T cells, B-cell-depleted T cells, or PBMCs. Samples were obtained from the ongoing ImmuneRACE study (first 160 participants) and from about 1,300 subjects provided by 6 global collaborators. The dataset comprised deeply sampled blood TCRbeta repertoires from subjects exposed to, actively infected with, or recovered from COVID-19.

This clone was counted a few times. It has no known antigen specificity. Base qualities are missing; no much larger clone stands one base away. In the germline V gene (reference sequence), CDR1 corresponds to MNHEY and CDR2 to SMNVEV. The junction shows trimming of 1 base on V and 9 bases on J, and the gene matches do not reach 15 bases of it. Measured from the cysteine to the phenylalanine, the CDR3 is 19 residues long. The sequence is cut down to CDR3 DNA, 57 bases in frame from base 1. TCRbeta CDR3 regions were amplified from genomic DNA by means of the immunoSEQ Assay, a bias-controlled multiplex PCR. The paper's processing steps were these. Within the assay, amplification of reference gene primers was used to estimate how many nucleated cells each sample contained. To quantify the absolute abundance of each unique TCRbeta CDR3 rearrangement, sequence reads were collapsed and filtered. For each sample, productive Simpson clonality was calculated as the square root of Simpson's diversity index over productive rearrangements. As stored in TCRdb, this immuneACCESS dataset retains in-frame rearrangements with V and J assigned. A fraction of the clones does not appear; measured against another copy, unresolved V genes explain less than half of the discrepancy, and the remainder lacks a known reason. That table is the source of V, J and clone size, and D and trimming were worked out from the DNA. In all, the sample holds 150,000 to 200,000 clones, and more than 75% of those were seen once. Of the sample, less than 20% is held by the ten largest clones.

Overall study results and their limits: The quantity of clinical and demographic metadata differed by source and by participant and was supplied without curation.

Participants in the prospective study were aged 18 to 89 years, lived in 20 to 25 United States geographic areas, and enrolled through a virtual design. In the prospective study, participants were assigned to cohorts based on the clinical history participants reported in a screening survey and a study questionnaire. Mobile phlebotomists in the prospective study collected whole blood, serum and a nasopharyngeal or oropharyngeal swab from every participant. Prospective study participants could optionally give additional blood draws and questionnaires over a roughly 2-month period. Prospective study blood samples were shipped either frozen or at room temperature before DNA extraction.

Specimen: PBMCs or T cells enriched from blood (not recorded which). This chain joins TRBV27 to TRBJ1-6; 10 of the junction bases match TRBD1. The receptor's source is a woman aged 45-65 years with acute COVID-19. This receptor has the CDR3 CASSLYGTGVRSSTSPLHF. At the DNA level, the sequence is TGTGCCAGCAGTTTATACGGGACAGGGGTCCGGTCGAGTACTTCACCCCTCCACTTT.